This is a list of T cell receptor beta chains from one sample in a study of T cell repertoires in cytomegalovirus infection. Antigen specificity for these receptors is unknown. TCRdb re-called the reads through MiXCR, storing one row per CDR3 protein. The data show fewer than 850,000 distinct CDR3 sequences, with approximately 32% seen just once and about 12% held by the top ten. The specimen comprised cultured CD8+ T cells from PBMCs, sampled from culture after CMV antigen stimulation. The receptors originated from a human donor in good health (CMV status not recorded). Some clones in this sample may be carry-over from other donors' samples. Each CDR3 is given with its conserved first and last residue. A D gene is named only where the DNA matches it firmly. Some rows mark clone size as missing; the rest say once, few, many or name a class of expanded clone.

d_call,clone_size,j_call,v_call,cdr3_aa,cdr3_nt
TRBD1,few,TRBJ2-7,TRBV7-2,CASSLTITGAMYEQYF,TGTGCCAGCAGCCTTACCATAACAGGGGCCATGTACGAGCAGTACTTC
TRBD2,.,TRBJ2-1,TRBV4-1,CASSQDLAGGIYNEQFF,TGCGCCAGCAGCCAAGATCTCGCGGGGGGAATCTACAATGAGCAGTTCTTC
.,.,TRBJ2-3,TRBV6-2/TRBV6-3,CASSYSKSGGGTDTQYF,TGTGCCAGCAGTTACTCGAAAAGTGGGGGTGGCACAGATACGCAGTATTTT
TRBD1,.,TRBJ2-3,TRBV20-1,CSARYTGDDTQYF,TGCAGTGCTAGGTATACAGGGGATGATACGCAGTATTTT
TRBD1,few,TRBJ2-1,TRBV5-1,CASSFRQGPSGYNEQFF,TGCGCCAGCAGCTTTCGACAGGGACCCTCCGGCTACAATGAGCAGTTCTTC
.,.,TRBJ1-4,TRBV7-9,CASSSRDVPTNEKLFF,TGTGCCAGCAGCTCCCGGGATGTTCCAACTAATGAAAAACTGTTTTTT
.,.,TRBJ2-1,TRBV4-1,CASSHKARGPYNEQFF,TGCGCCAGCAGCCATAAGGCCCGGGGGCCCTACAATGAGCAGTTCTTC
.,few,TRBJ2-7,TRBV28,CASSFSREYGEQYF,TGTGCCAGCAGTTTTAGCAGGGAGTACGGCGAGCAGTACTTC
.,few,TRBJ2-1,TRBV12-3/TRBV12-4,CASTPDGGQAREQFF,TGTGCCAGCACCCCCGATGGGGGGCAAGCGCGTGAGCAGTTCTTC
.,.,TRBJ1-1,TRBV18,CASSPGEGKRNTEAFF,TGTGCCAGCTCACCAGGGGAGGGGAAGCGGAACACTGAAGCTTTCTTT
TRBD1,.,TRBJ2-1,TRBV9,CASSGGQEVEQFF,TGTGCCAGCAGCGGGGGACAGGAGGTTGAGCAGTTCTTC
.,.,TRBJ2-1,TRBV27,CASSYNGYEQFF,TGTGCCAGCAGTTATAACGGCTATGAGCAGTTCTTC
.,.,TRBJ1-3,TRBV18,CASSPFDSSLSGNTIYF,TGTGCCAGCTCACCTTTTGACAGTTCCCTCTCTGGAAACACCATATATTTT
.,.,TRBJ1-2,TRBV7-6,CASSLSDGQSYGYTF,TGTGCCAGCAGCTTATCAGATGGACAAAGCTATGGCTACACCTTC
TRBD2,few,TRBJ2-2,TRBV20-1,CSARDRGGGDSGELFF,TGCAGTGCTAGAGATCGGGGGGGGGGGGACTCCGGGGAGCTGTTTTTT
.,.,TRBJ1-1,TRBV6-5,CASTTGTSNSAFF,TGTGCCAGCACCACCGGGACATCGAACTCAGCTTTCTTT
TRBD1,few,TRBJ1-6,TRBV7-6,CASSKKGQGAGSLHF,TGTGCCAGCAGCAAAAAGGGACAGGGGGCAGGATCCCTCCACTTT
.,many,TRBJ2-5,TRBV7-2,CASSRTGGQETQYF,TGTGCCAGCAGCCGGACTGGGGGGCAAGAGACCCAGTACTTC
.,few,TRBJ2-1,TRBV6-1,CASSDRTEQFF,TGTGCCAGCAGTGATAGAACAGAGCAGTTCTTC
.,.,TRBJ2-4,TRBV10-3,CAISEVTKNIQYF,TGTGCCATCAGTGAGGTCACCAAAAACATTCAGTACTTC
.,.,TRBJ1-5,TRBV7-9,CASSPGPRQPQHF,TGTGCCAGCAGCCCGGGACCCCGACAGCCCCAGCATTTT
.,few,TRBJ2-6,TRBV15,CATSRDPSGYSGANVLTF,TGTGCCACCAGCAGAGATCCGTCCGGCTACTCTGGGGCCAACGTCCTGACTTTC
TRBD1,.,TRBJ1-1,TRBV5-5,CASNTDRGNTEAFF,TGTGCCAGCAACACAGACAGGGGGAACACTGAAGCTTTCTTT
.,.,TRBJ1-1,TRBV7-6,CASIPRNTEAFF,TGTGCCAGCATCCCCAGGAACACTGAAGCTTTCTTT
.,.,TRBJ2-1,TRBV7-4,CASSLVQGQHYNEQFF,TGTGCCAGCAGCTTAGTCCAGGGGCAGCATTACAATGAGCAGTTCTTC
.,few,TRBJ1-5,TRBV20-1,CSAPLVGGHNQPQHF,TGCAGTGCCCCCTTGGTTGGGGGACACAATCAGCCCCAGCATTTT
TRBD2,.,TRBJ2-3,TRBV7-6,CASSLDSGTTDTQYF,TGTGCCAGCAGCTTAGATAGCGGGACCACAGATACGCAGTATTTT